Ten or more counts support the clone carrying this T cell receptor (beta chain). A 200 ng quantity of DNA, some 30,000 T cell genomes, went into the sorted-subset replicate PCRs. Assay used: immunoSEQ multiplex PCR; TCRdb lists only in-frame clones, some missing. The top ten hold 0.1% to 0.15% of the sample, which has some 2,400,000 clones, approximately 96% seen once. Trimming took off 7 bases at V and 4 bases at J, with 19 bases between the two ends. CDR3 length: 16 amino acids. Germline CDR1 is MDHEN and CDR2 is SYDVKM. The data belong to a study of shared clonotypes between healthy human individuals.

This sequence was found in a man aged 18 to 29 in good health. The V call is TRBV28, the J call TRBJ1-4; D uncertain. Sequenced material: naive CD4+ T cells sorted from blood. Subset denoted: CD45RA+ positively selected. The DNA for the CDR3 is TGTGCCAGCACCCGATTGTCAACGGGCCTTAATGAAAAACTGTTTTTT. This codes for CASTRLSTGLNEKLFF.